The 32 T cell receptor beta chains reported below all come from one sample, sequenced in a study of T cell repertoires in cytomegalovirus infection. TCRdb re-derived calls from the reads in MiXCR, one entry per CDR3 protein. The sample consists of around 130,000 distinct CDR3 sequences, roughly a quarter of them appearing once. These receptors have no known antigen. Sequencing input: PBMCs, sequenced either directly or after in vitro stimulation (not recorded which). The receptor source for this set is a human donor in good health (CMV status not recorded). Some clones in this sample may be carry-over from other donors' samples.

This clonotype was detected many times. The V gene is TRBV6-1, the J gene TRBJ1-5; 9 bases align to TRBD1. CDR1 and CDR2 (germline): MNHNS, SASEGT. The CDR3 contains 16 residues. After removal of 5 bases from V and 6 bases from J, the junction contained 11 bases not matched to a gene. The chain's CDR3 is CASSSGTGTSGQPQHF. DNA for the CDR3: TGTGCCAGCAGTTCCGGGACAGGGACGTCGGGTCAGCCCCAGCATTTT.

The rearrangement uses TRBV4-1 and TRBJ2-6; D uncertain. Trimming shortened V by 4 bases and J by 0 bases, and 10 bases separated the two germline ends. CDR3 length equals 16 residues. Per the germline V gene, CDR1 is MGHRA and CDR2 is YSYEKL. The CDR3 region is CASSLTSLSGANVLTF. The CDR3, as DNA: TGCGCCAGCAGCCTAACTTCGCTCTCTGGGGCCAACGTCCTGACTTTC.

CDR3 residues: CASSDTVWQFF. CDR3 bases: TGTGCCAGCAGCGATACCGTATGGCAGTTCTTC. The chain links TRBV7-2 to TRBJ2-1; D gene unclear. Germline CDR1 is SGHTA and CDR2 is FQGNSA. The CDR3 sequence is 11 residues long. V lost 5 bases to trimming and J lost 12 bases, with 11 bases between them.

This chain connects TRBV18 to TRBJ2-7; D unclear. The germline V gene encodes CDR1 KGHSH and CDR2 LQKENI. Trimming cost V 3 bases and J 2 bases, with 11 bases left between them. The CDR3 is 14 residues long. As DNA, the CDR3 is TGTGCCAGCTCACCGGCCAGCGTTGCCTACGAGCAGTACGTC. It codes for CASSPASVAYEQYV.

The CDR3: CASSPGHPGETQYF. The CDR3 DNA reads as TGTGCCAGCAGCCCAGGGCACCCCGGAGAGACCCAGTACTTC. The genes are TRBV5-4 and TRBJ2-5, with a weak D call TRBD1 (5 bases). Looked up from germline, CDR1 is SGHNT and CDR2 is YYREEE (reference sequence). The CDR3 spans 14 residues. The V and J ends lost 4 bases and 4 bases respectively, with 14 bases between them.

This clonotype was seen ten or more times. The chain couples TRBV7-2 to TRBJ1-4, with D tentatively TRBD1 (6 bases). The V and J ends lost 5 bases and 8 bases respectively, with 21 bases between them. From germline, CDR1 is SGHTA and CDR2 FQGNSA. The CDR3 loop spans 16 amino acids. This CDR3 reads CASSPSPDSRGEKLFF. CDR3 coding DNA: TGTGCCAGCAGCCCTTCTCCCGACTCTAGGGGGGAAAAACTGTTTTTT.

The chain is built from TRBV6-4 and TRBJ2-1, with D possibly TRBD2 on 6 matching bases. Per the germline V gene, CDR1 is MRHNA and CDR2 is SNTAGT. This CDR3 contains 13 residues. With 2 bases removed from V and 4 bases from J, the gap between germline ends came to 6 bases. The CDR3: CASSDRGYNEQFF. In DNA form, the CDR3 reads TGTGCCAGCAGTGACCGGGGGTACAATGAGCAGTTCTTC.

This clonotype has ten or more counts. The chain joins TRBV7-2 to TRBJ2-7; no clear D gene. The CDR3 has 13 amino acids. The germline V and J ends were trimmed by 4 bases and 0 bases, with 7 bases remaining between them. CDR1 and CDR2 from the germline V gene are SGHTA and FQGNSA. The CDR3 DNA sequence: TGTGCCAGCAGCTCTCCAAGCTCCTACGAGCAGTACTTC. Its protein product is CASSSPSSYEQYF.

This clonotype was found a few times. CDR3 sequence reads: CASISQGYSNQPQHF. CDR3 in DNA: TGTGCCAGCATATCCCAGGGGTATAGCAATCAGCCCCAGCATTTT. V usage is TRBV6-6 and J usage is TRBJ1-5; the D gene is possibly TRBD1 (6 bases). The V gene lost 7 bases and the J gene lost 0 bases, with 13 bases spanning the gap. Germline CDR1 is MNHNY and CDR2 is SVGAGI (reference sequence). This CDR3 region has 15 residues.

At least ten counts were recorded for this clonotype. The chain employs TRBV7-2 and TRBJ2-7; the D gene is possibly TRBD2 (6 bases). V was trimmed by 3 bases and J by 1 base, leaving 13 bases between them. The CDR3 is 15 amino acids. Germline CDR1 SGHTA, CDR2 FQGNSA. The CDR3 DNA reads as TGTGCCAGCAGCTTTCCCGGGACTCGATCCTACGAGCAGTACTTC. Protein sequence: CASSFPGTRSYEQYF.

This clonotype showed up many times. The V call is TRBV7-2, the J call TRBJ2-2; no clear D. There are 11 residues in the CDR3. The V end was cut by 6 bases, the J end by 2 bases, with 1 base between. Germline CDR1 and CDR2: SGHTA and FQGNSA. The CDR3 loop is CASSNTGELFF. CDR3 nucleotide sequence: TGTGCCAGCAGTAACACCGGGGAGCTGTTTTTT.

This clonotype was seen a handful of times. The chain is built from TRBV7-6 and TRBJ1-1; D gene uncertain. V lost 1 base, J lost 0 bases, and 9 bases lay in between. Germline values: CDR1 SGHVS, CDR2 FNYEAQ. This CDR3 has 15 residues. In DNA, the CDR3 is TGTGCCAGCAGCTTAGGCGGGGTGGTGAACACTGAAGCTTTCTTT. Amino acids: CASSLGGVVNTEAFF.

This sequence joins TRBV15 and TRBJ1-5, with TRBD1 matching 8 bases. V was pared by 3 bases and J by 6 bases, with 16 bases of the junction left unmatched. Germline CDR1 reads LNHNV; CDR2 reads YYDKDF (reference sequence). The CDR3 length is 18 residues. CDR3 bases: TGTGCCACCAGCAGCGTGGGACAGGTCTTTCGCAGAGGTCAGCCCCAGCATTTT. Translation gives CATSSVGQVFRRGQPQHF.

V and J are TRBV29-1 and TRBJ2-1; 9 bases line up with TRBD2. Germline V gene sequence: CDR1 SQVTM, CDR2 ANQGSEA. CDR3 length: 14 residues. V shed 3 bases, J shed 3 bases, and the junction held 3 bases outside the gene matches. CDR3: CSVDSSGIYNEQFF. The DNA of the CDR3 is TGCAGCGTTGATTCTAGCGGGATCTACAATGAGCAGTTCTTC.

This chain connects TRBV20-1 to TRBJ2-5; D is perhaps TRBD2 (5 bases). The germline gives CDR1 DFQATT, CDR2 SNEGSKA (reference sequence). The ends were cut back, 2 bases at V and 3 bases at J, with 7 bases in the middle. The CDR3 runs to 12 residues. Here the CDR3 DNA reads TGCAGTGCTAGAAAGGGAGAAGAGACCCAGTACTTC. This sequence encodes CSARKGEETQYF.

The gene calls are TRBV28 and TRBJ2-7; 10 bases line up with TRBD2. The germline V gene has CDR1 MDHEN and CDR2 SYDVKM. This CDR3 is built from 15 residues. The junction had 10 bases not matched to a gene; V was cut back by 6 bases and J by 5 bases. In DNA, the CDR3 is TGTGCCAGCAGCCTAGCGGGAGCGGGGTTCCACGAGCAGTACGTC. The encoded protein is CASSLAGAGFHEQYV.

Written as DNA, the CDR3 is TGCGCCAGCAGCTTGATGGCGGGAGACCGCAATGAGCAGTTCTTC. Encoded protein: CASSLMAGDRNEQFF. This chain uses TRBV5-1 with TRBJ2-1; 7 bases are a match to TRBD2. Germline CDR1 is SGHRS and CDR2 is YFSETQ. The CDR3 spans 15 residues. V lost 1 base and J lost 6; bases outside the gene matches: 7.

J is TRBJ2-7 and V is TRBV20-1; D perhaps matches TRBD2 (6 bases). This CDR3 comprises 12 residues. The germline V and J ends were trimmed by 3 bases and 0 bases, with 6 bases remaining between them. Germline loops: CDR1 DFQATT, CDR2 SNEGSKA (reference sequence). This CDR3 is CSARDYSYEQYF. CDR3 bases: TGCAGTGCTAGGGACTACTCCTACGAGCAGTACTTC.

The CDR3 bases are TGTGCCTCCGGGACTAGCGGGAGCTCCTACAATGAGCAGTTCTTC. Translating it yields CASGTSGSSYNEQFF. The chain couples TRBV7-2 to TRBJ2-1, with TRBD2 matching over 14 bases. V dropped 11 bases and J dropped 0; count of bases not matched to a gene: 3. CDR1 and CDR2 (germline): SGHTA, FQGNSA. The CDR3 extends over 15 amino acids.

This clonotype was counted only a few times. The V gene is TRBV12-3 or TRBV12-4, the J gene TRBJ1-1; D gene uncertain. This CDR3 comprises 14 residues. The V gene lost 2 bases and the J gene lost 0 bases, with 7 bases spanning the gap. The CDR3 reads CASSLRRMNTEAFF. The CDR3 DNA reads TGTGCCAGCAGTTTAAGGCGTATGAACACTGAAGCTTTCTTT.

The chain carries TRBV4-1 and TRBJ1-1; no clear D gene. The germline V and J ends were trimmed by 1 base and 2 bases, with 8 bases remaining between them. Per the germline V gene, CDR1 is MGHRA and CDR2 is YSYEKL. This CDR3 comprises 14 residues. The chain's CDR3 is CASSQVLRNTEAFF. The CDR3 DNA sequence: TGCGCCAGCAGCCAAGTATTAAGAAACACTGAAGCTTTCTTT.

V usage is TRBV20-1 and J usage is TRBJ2-1; 7 bases fit TRBD2. The CDR3 consists of 14 residues. Germline-derived CDR1 and CDR2 are DFQATT and SNEGSKA (reference sequence). Trimming removed 4 bases from V and 3 bases from J; junction bases left unmatched: 6. The CDR3 DNA sequence: TGCAGTGCTAAGCGGGGCGGGGTCTACAATGAGCAGTTCTTC. Encoded protein: CSAKRGGVYNEQFF.

V is TRBV6-2 or TRBV6-3 and J is TRBJ2-5; D not certain. Trimming took off 6 bases at V and 4 bases at J, with 15 bases between the two ends. The germline gives CDR1 MNHEY, CDR2 SVGEGT. The CDR3 length is 14 residues. Here the CDR3 DNA reads TGTGCCAGCAGCACGGGTCTTCGGTTAGAGACCCAGTACTTC. Amino acid sequence: CASSTGLRLETQYF.

This clonotype was detected a few times. The chain links TRBV11-2 to TRBJ2-5; D is undetermined. CDR3 length equals 11 residues. In germline, CDR1 is SGHAT, CDR2 FQNNGV. The V gene lost 2 bases and the J gene lost 5 bases, with 3 bases spanning the gap. Here the CDR3 DNA reads TGTGCCAGCAGCTTAATGGAGACCCAGTACTTC. This sequence encodes CASSLMETQYF.

This chain links TRBV28 with TRBJ2-3; TRBD2 agrees at 11 bases. CDR3 length: 17 amino acids. In germline, CDR1 is MDHEN, CDR2 SYDVKM. The junction had 11 bases not matched to a gene; V was cut back by 4 bases and J by 5 bases. CDR3 protein: CASSSYLAGGPQDTQYF. Written as DNA, the CDR3 is TGTGCCAGCAGTTCTTACTTAGCGGGAGGGCCTCAAGATACGCAGTATTTT.

This clonotype was counted many times. The rearrangement uses TRBV7-2 and TRBJ1-4, with TRBD1 matching 7 bases. V gave up 1 base and J gave up 7 bases; unmatched junction bases: 3. This CDR3 contains 14 residues. Germline V CDR1 and CDR2: SGHTA, FQGNSA. The CDR3 DNA sequence: TGTGCCAGCAGCTTAGAGGGGGCGGGTGAAAAACTGTTTTTT. Encoded protein: CASSLEGAGEKLFF.

The V call is TRBV6-2 or TRBV6-3, the J call TRBJ2-7; maybe TRBD1 (5 bases). The V and J ends lost 7 bases and 2 bases respectively, with 12 bases between them. CDR1 is MNHEY, CDR2 SVGEGT, per germline. This CDR3 comprises 13 residues. The CDR3 DNA follows: TGTGCCAGCACCCATCAGGGTACCTACGAGCAGTACTTC. Its translation is CASTHQGTYEQYF.

In this sample, this clonotype turned up a few times. The chain uses TRBV6-1 and TRBJ2-1; D not resolved. V dropped 7 bases and J dropped 4 bases, with 5 bases sitting between them. The CDR3 runs to 11 residues. Germline V CDR1 and CDR2: MNHNS, SASEGT. DNA for the CDR3: TGTGCCAGCACCGCGTACAATGAGCAGTTCTTC. Its translation is CASTAYNEQFF.

At least ten counts were recorded for this clonotype. The V and J genes are TRBV7-2 and TRBJ2-7, with 8 nucleotides matching TRBD2. CDR1 and CDR2 from the germline V gene are SGHTA and FQGNSA. CDR3 size: 20 residues. The junction had 20 bases not matched to a gene; V was cut back by 1 base and J by 3 bases. In DNA, the CDR3 is TGTGCCAGCAGCTTAGATCGGCGTTGGCGGGAGGCCTCCTTTAACTACGAGCAGTACGTC. It specifies CASSLDRRWREASFNYEQYV.

This clonotype has a count of ten or more. V gene TRBV28 combines with J gene TRBJ2-7, with D tentatively TRBD2 (5 bases). This CDR3 spans 14 amino acids. Germline V gene sequence: CDR1 MDHEN, CDR2 SYDVKM. The V and J ends lost 5 bases and 2 bases respectively, with 13 bases between them. The CDR3 loop reads CASSPIRGPYEQYF. The DNA of the CDR3 is TGTGCCAGCAGTCCCATACGAGGGCCCTACGAGCAGTACTTC.

The rearrangement uses TRBV7-8 and TRBJ2-5, with D unclear. CDR1 is SGHVS and CDR2 is FQNEAQ in the germline V gene. The CDR3 extends over 15 amino acids. With 5 bases removed from V and 5 bases from J, the gap between germline ends came to 18 bases. The CDR3, as DNA: TGTGCCAGCAGCCCAACCCCGGCACCGCAGGAGACCCAGTACTTC. Protein: CASSPTPAPQETQYF. The full variable domain, completed using reference TRBV7-8 and TRBJ2-5, is GAGVSQSPRYKVAKRGQDVALRCDPISGHVSLFWYQQALGQGPEFLTYFQNEAQLDKSGLPSDRFFAERPEGSVSTLKIQRTQQEDSAVYLCASSPTPAPQETQYFGPGTRLLVL.

This chain uses TRBV7-9 with TRBJ1-5, with no clear D. CDR1 and CDR2 (germline): SEHNR, FQNEAQ (reference sequence). V was trimmed by 5 bases and J by 6 bases, leaving 20 bases between them. This CDR3 has 16 amino acids. The CDR3 sequence: CASSTDLETFPQPQHF. The CDR3 DNA is TGTGCCAGCAGCACGGACCTGGAGACCTTCCCTCAGCCCCAGCATTTT.